This T cell receptor beta chain is drawn from a study of cytomegalovirus exposure and HLA in healthy donors. Regarding the study as a whole: When the data were analyzed later, several of the most significant clusters appeared to be linked to common viral pathogens. The sole available immune exposure information was CMV serostatus.

The germline gives CDR1 SGHTA, CDR2 FQGNSA. Trimming at V came to 0 bases and at J to 5 bases, leaving 7 bases not matched to a gene. CDR3 length equals 15 residues. The primer mix had 60 Vbeta and 13 Jbeta primers. Sequenced by immunoSEQ multiplex PCR; TCRdb stores in-frame clones only, minus some. The sample comprises about 160,000 clones, approximately 85% of which are singletons, and roughly 2.1% rests with the top ten. Turning to this clone: Its antigen remains unidentified.

This sequence originates from a man between 18 and 29 years old in good health and CMV-seropositive. The rearrangement links TRBV7-2 to TRBJ2-7, with 7 bases aligning to TRBD2. The material sequenced was PBMCs. The CDR3 loop reads CASSLAGTIRDEQYF. The CDR3 nucleotides read TGTGCCAGCAGCTTAGCGGGGACTATCCGCGACGAGCAGTACTTC.